Following are 20 T cell receptor beta chains from one sample sequenced in a study of shared T cell receptors in the human thymus. Sequencing used immunoSEQ multiplex PCR; TCRdb keeps in-frame clones, though not all of them. The sample holds hundreds of thousands of clones, around 85% seen once. Separately, the same data were catalogued under a study of human thymus T cells.

Sequencing input: thymocytes. These receptor sequences come from a girl under two years old with a congenital heart defect.

The rearrangement links TRBV18 to TRBJ2-2; a weak D match, TRBD1 (5 bases). Germline V gene lookup returns CDR1 KGHSH and CDR2 LQKENI. The CDR3 consists of 12 residues. V was cut by 6 bases and J by 7 bases, with 9 bases left in between. The CDR3 bases are TGTGCCAGCTCCATGACAGTCGGGGAGCTGTTTTTT. Protein sequence: CASSMTVGELFF.

J is TRBJ2-2 and V is TRBV11-2; 15 nucleotides align to TRBD2. Germline V gene lookup returns CDR1 SGHAT and CDR2 FQNNGV. The CDR3 extends over 18 amino acids. J was trimmed by 5 bases and V by 5 bases; bases with no gene match: 9. The CDR3 DNA sequence: TGTGCCAGCAGCGACGGGACTAGCGGGGGGTGGACGACCGGGGAGCTGTTTTTT. Translated: CASSDGTSGGWTTGELFF. Complete variable domain (other parts from reference TRBV11-2 and TRBJ2-2): EAGVAQSPRYKIIEKRQSVAFWCNPISGHATLYWYQQILGQGPKLLIQFQNNGVVDDSQLPKDRFSAERLKGVDSTLKIQPAKLEDSAVYLCASSDGTSGGWTTGELFFGEGSRLTVL.

The rearrangement links TRBV28 to TRBJ2-7; weak D call: TRBD2 (6 bases). The length of the CDR3 is 15 residues. CDR1 and CDR2 (germline): MDHEN, SYDVKM. The V end lost 8 bases, the J end lost 2 bases, and 19 bases lay between the germline ends. CDR3 in amino acids: CASAWGVGSTYEQYF. The CDR3 DNA follows: TGTGCCAGCGCATGGGGGGTGGGGTCCACCTACGAGCAGTACTTC.

J is TRBJ1-1 and V is TRBV4-1; TRBD1 matches at 7 bases. Germline V CDR1 and CDR2: MGHRA, YSYEKL. Trimming cost V 2 bases and J 4 bases; bases outside gene matches: 7. The CDR3 is made up of 15 amino acids. CDR3 residues: CASSQQGAGGTEAFF. As DNA, the CDR3 is TGCGCCAGCAGCCAACAGGGTGCAGGGGGCACTGAAGCTTTCTTT.

This chain joins TRBV12-5 and TRBJ1-1; D perhaps matches TRBD1 (5 bases). Germline CDR1 LGHNT, CDR2 FRNRAP. V gave up 4 bases and J gave up 1 base, with 22 bases separating them. The CDR3 covers 18 residues. CDR3 bases: TGTGCTAGTGGTTGGAACATACCTCGGGGGGGAGCGAACACTGAAGCTTTCTTT. This codes for CASGWNIPRGGANTEAFF.

The chain uses TRBV10-3 and TRBJ1-1, with D possibly TRBD1 on 6 matching bases. Germline loops: CDR1 ENHRY, CDR2 SYGVKD. Trimming removed 2 bases from V and 4 bases from J, with 11 bases in between. The CDR3 is 14 amino acids. The CDR3 reads CAISEQQGSTEAFF. The DNA of the CDR3 is TGTGCCATCAGTGAGCAACAGGGCAGCACTGAAGCTTTCTTT.

The rearrangement uses TRBV5-8 and TRBJ1-1; D may be TRBD1 (5 bases). The germline V gene encodes CDR1 SGHTS and CDR2 YDEGEE. Trimming removed 2 bases at V and 5 bases at J, with 25 bases between. CDR3 size: 18 residues. The CDR3 DNA follows: TGTGCCAGCAGCTTTAAGACCAGCCCGGCGTCCGGGGGGACTGAAGCTTTCTTT. It specifies CASSFKTSPASGGTEAFF.

V is TRBV10-2 and J is TRBJ2-7; 13 nucleotides align to TRBD2. Germline V gives CDR1 WSHSY, CDR2 SAAADI. Trimming took 5 bases from V and 3 from J; bases not matched to a gene: 4. The CDR3 covers 15 residues. CDR3 amino acids: CASSLTSGGIYEQYF. CDR3 coding DNA: TGCGCCAGCAGTTTGACTAGCGGGGGGATCTACGAGCAGTACTTC.

The chain couples TRBV5-4 to TRBJ2-1, with TRBD1 matching over 10 bases. The CDR3 is 16 amino acids. Unmatched junction bases numbered 10, after V lost 5 bases and J lost 5 bases. In germline, CDR1 is SGHNT, CDR2 YYREEE (reference sequence). CDR3 nucleotides: TGTGCCAGCAGTCGGGGAGGGACAGGGGTCAACAATGAGCAGTTCTTC. Translating gives CASSRGGTGVNNEQFF.

The chain carries TRBV2 and TRBJ1-3; D is unresolved. Looked up from germline, CDR1 is SNHLY and CDR2 is FYNNEI. There are 16 residues in the CDR3. Trimming removed 4 bases from V and 3 bases from J, with 16 bases in between. The CDR3 protein is CASSVVGSLLGNTIYF. The CDR3 coding sequence is TGTGCCAGCAGTGTCGTGGGGAGTTTACTTGGAAACACCATATATTTT.

The rearrangement uses TRBV5-6 and TRBJ1-1, with D uncertain. Germline CDR1 is SGHDT and CDR2 is YYEEEE. Trimming cost V 2 bases and J 4 bases, with 9 bases left between them. This CDR3 region has 13 residues. CDR3 nucleotide sequence: TGTGCCAGCAGCTTCGGGGAAGTCACTGAAGCTTTCTTT. It specifies CASSFGEVTEAFF.

This clone has a handful of counts. The chain has TRBV7-8 and TRBJ1-2; D call uncertain. This CDR3 region has 14 residues. V dropped 5 bases and J dropped 6 bases, with 16 bases sitting between them. Germline V gene lookup returns CDR1 SGHVS and CDR2 FQNEAQ. CDR3 sequence (DNA): TGTGCCAGCAGCCGCCCTGATGACGGGGATGGCTACACCTTC. Translation gives CASSRPDDGDGYTF.

V gene TRBV7-2 combines with J gene TRBJ2-7; 7 bases are shared with TRBD1. CDR3 size: 18 residues. Germline V lookup: CDR1 SGHTA, CDR2 FQGNSA. V dropped 4 bases and J dropped 1; count of bases not matched to a gene: 16. The CDR3 is CASSSFGLCRGKSYEQYF. The DNA of the CDR3 is TGTGCCAGCAGCTCTTTTGGGCTGTGCAGGGGGAAATCCTACGAGCAGTACTTC.

The rearrangement joins TRBV7-9 to TRBJ2-7; D is ambiguous. Trimming pared 3 bases from V and 0 bases from J, leaving 12 bases between. The CDR3 spans 15 residues. Germline-derived CDR1 and CDR2 are SEHNR and FQNEAQ (reference sequence). CDR3 region: CASSFNLNSSYEQYF. In DNA form, the CDR3 reads TGTGCCAGCAGCTTTAATCTTAACAGCTCCTACGAGCAGTACTTC.

The J gene is TRBJ2-7, the V gene TRBV27; D possibly corresponds to TRBD1 (6 bases). CDR3 length equals 19 residues. Germline V CDR1 and CDR2: MNHEY, SMNVEV (reference sequence). Trimming cost V 3 bases and J 1 base, with 25 bases left between them. In DNA form, the CDR3 reads TGTGCCAGCAGTTTTAGTCAAGGGGCCCTCCGGGACAATTCCTACGAGCAGTACTTC. Protein product: CASSFSQGALRDNSYEQYF.

This chain uses TRBV6-1 with TRBJ1-5; D is perhaps TRBD1 (5 bases). CDR1 is MNHNS, CDR2 SASEGT, per germline. Deletions cut 0 bases from V and 0 bases from J, with 9 bases between. The CDR3 extends over 16 amino acids. CDR3 in DNA: TGTGCCAGCAGTGAAGCGCTTGGACATAGCAATCAGCCCCAGCATTTT. Translation: CASSEALGHSNQPQHF.

V usage is TRBV5-5 and J usage is TRBJ2-7, with TRBD1 matching over 7 bases. Losses at the gene ends were 2 bases for V and 4 bases for J; bases not matched to a gene: 6. Germline V lookup: CDR1 SGHKS, CDR2 YYEKEE (reference sequence). The length of the CDR3 is 14 residues. This chain's CDR3 is CASSFDRELYEQYF. The CDR3 nucleotides are TGTGCCAGCAGCTTCGACAGGGAGCTATACGAGCAGTACTTC. The whole variable domain, filled in from reference TRBV5-5 and TRBJ2-7, reads DAGVTQSPTHLIKTRGQQVTLRCSPISGHKSVSWYQQVLGQGPQFIFQYYEKEERGRGNFPDRFSARQFPNYSSELNVNALLLGDSALYLCASSFDRELYEQYFGPGTRLTVT.

The chain employs TRBV28 and TRBJ2-6; D is perhaps TRBD2 (6 bases). V was trimmed by 6 bases and J by 0 bases, leaving 27 bases between them. Germline CDR1 MDHEN, CDR2 SYDVKM. This CDR3 comprises 21 residues. CDR3 residues: CASSTVSGVSTLTSGANVLTF. The CDR3 region has the DNA TGTGCCAGCAGCACCGTCTCGGGGGTATCAACTCTTACCTCTGGGGCCAACGTCCTGACTTTC.

V and J are TRBV7-3 and TRBJ2-3; maybe TRBD2 (6 bases). The CDR3 is made up of 16 amino acids. Germline CDR1 SGHTA, CDR2 FQGTGA. Trimming shortened V by 4 bases and J by 1 base, and 15 bases separated the two germline ends. The CDR3 bases are TGTGCCAGCAGCTATAAACCCGGGGGAGGCACAGATACGCAGTATTTT. This codes for CASSYKPGGGTDTQYF.

The V call is TRBV5-1, the J call TRBJ2-1, with D hard to call. This CDR3 has 11 residues. CDR1 and CDR2 (germline): SGHRS, YFSETQ. V was cut by 7 bases and J by 9 bases, with 11 bases left in between. The CDR3 nucleotides are TGCGCCAGCGGGCATAAGAGTGAGCAGTTCTTC. The encoded protein is CASGHKSEQFF.